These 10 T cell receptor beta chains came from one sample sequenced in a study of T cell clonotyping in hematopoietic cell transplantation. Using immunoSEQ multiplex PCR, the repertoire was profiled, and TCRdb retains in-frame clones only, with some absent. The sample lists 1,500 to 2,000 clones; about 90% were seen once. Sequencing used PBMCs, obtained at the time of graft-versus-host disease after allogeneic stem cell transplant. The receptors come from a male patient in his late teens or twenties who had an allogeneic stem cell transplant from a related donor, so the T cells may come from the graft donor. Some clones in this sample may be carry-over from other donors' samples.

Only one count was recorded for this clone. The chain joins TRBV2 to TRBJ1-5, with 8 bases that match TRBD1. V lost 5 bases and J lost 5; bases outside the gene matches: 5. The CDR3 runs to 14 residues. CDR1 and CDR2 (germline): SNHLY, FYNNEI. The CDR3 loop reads CASSRGQGDQPQHF. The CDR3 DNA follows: TGTGCCAGCAGTCGTGGACAGGGTGATCAGCCCCAGCATTTT.

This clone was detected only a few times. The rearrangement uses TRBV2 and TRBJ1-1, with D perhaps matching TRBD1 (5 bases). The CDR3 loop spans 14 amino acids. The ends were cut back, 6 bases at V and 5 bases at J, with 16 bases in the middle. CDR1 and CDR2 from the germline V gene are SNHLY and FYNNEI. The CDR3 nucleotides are TGTGCCAGCAGCCGAGTTATCGGGGGAACTGAAGCTTTCTTT. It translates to CASSRVIGGTEAFF.

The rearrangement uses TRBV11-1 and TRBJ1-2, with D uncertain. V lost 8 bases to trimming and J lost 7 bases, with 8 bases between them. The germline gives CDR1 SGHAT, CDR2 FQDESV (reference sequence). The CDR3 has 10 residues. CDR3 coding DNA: TGTGCCAGCCCAAAGGGTGGCTACACCTTC. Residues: CASPKGGYTF.

The CDR3 nucleotides read TGTGCCAGCAGAGACAGGGGGCTGAACATGAACACTGAAGCTTTCTTT. Encoded protein: CASRDRGLNMNTEAFF. This chain links TRBV2 with TRBJ1-1, with 10 bases aligning to TRBD1. The CDR3 loop spans 16 amino acids. The V gene end was trimmed by 6 bases and the J gene end by 0 bases; junction bases not matched to a gene: 7. Germline assignment: CDR1 SNHLY and CDR2 FYNNEI.

DNA of the CDR3: TGCGCCAGCAGCCACCTACCGGGCGGTCCGAGCTCTGGGGCCAACGTCCTGACTTTC. This sequence encodes CASSHLPGGPSSGANVLTF. The genes are TRBV5-1 and TRBJ2-6; D remains unclear. This CDR3 comprises 19 residues. The germline gives CDR1 SGHRS, CDR2 YFSETQ. V lost 4 bases, J lost 0 bases, and 20 bases lay in between.

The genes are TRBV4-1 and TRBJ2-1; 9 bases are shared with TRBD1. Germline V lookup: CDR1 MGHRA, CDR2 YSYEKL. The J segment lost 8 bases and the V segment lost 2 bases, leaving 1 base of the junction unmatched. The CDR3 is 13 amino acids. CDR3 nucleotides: TGCGCCAGCAGCCAATGGACAGGGGATGAGCAGTTCTTC. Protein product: CASSQWTGDEQFF.

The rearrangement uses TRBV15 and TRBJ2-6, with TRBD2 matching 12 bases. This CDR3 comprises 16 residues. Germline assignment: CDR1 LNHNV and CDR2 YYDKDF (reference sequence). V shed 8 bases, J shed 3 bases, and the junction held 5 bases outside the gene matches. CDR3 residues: CATGLAGRGGANVLTF. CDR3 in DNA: TGTGCCACCGGACTAGCGGGGAGAGGTGGGGCCAACGTCCTGACTTTC.

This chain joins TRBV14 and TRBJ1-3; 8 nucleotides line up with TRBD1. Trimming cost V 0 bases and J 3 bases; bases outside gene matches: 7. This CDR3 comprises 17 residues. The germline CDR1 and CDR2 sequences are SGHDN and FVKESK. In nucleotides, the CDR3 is TGTGCCAGCAGCCAAGACCTTAAGGACAGGGTTGGAAACACCATATATTTT. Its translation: CASSQDLKDRVGNTIYF.

The CDR3 nucleotides are TGTGCCAGCGGAGGGAGGGCGTCCTACAATGAGCAGTTCTTC. Translating it yields CASGGRASYNEQFF. The V gene is TRBV6-6, the J gene TRBJ2-1; TRBD2 matches at 7 bases. Trimming took 8 bases from V and 1 from J; bases not matched to a gene: 5. The length of the CDR3 is 14 residues. Germline CDR1 and CDR2: MNHNY and SVGAGI (reference sequence).

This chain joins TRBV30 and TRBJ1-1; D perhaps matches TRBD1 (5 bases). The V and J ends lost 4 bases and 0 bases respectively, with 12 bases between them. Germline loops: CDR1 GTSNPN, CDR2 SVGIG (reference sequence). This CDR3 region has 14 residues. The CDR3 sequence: CAWIKGLMNTEAFF. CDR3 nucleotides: TGTGCCTGGATAAAGGGACTGATGAACACTGAAGCTTTCTTT.